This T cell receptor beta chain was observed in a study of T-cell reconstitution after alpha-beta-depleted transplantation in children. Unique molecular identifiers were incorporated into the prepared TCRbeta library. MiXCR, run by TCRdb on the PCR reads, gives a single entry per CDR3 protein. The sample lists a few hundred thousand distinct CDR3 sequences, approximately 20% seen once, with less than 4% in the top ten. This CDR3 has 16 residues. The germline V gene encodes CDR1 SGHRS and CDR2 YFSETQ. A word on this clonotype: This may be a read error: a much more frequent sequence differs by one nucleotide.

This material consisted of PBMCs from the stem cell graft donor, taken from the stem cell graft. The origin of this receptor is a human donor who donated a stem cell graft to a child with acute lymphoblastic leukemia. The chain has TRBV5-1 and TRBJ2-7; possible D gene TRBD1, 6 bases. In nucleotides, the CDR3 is TGCGCCAGCAGCTTGATAGGGGGAGAAAACCCCTACGAGCTGTACTTC. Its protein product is CASSLIGGENPYELYF.